This TCR beta chain was captured by sequencing in a study of cytomegalovirus exposure and HLA in healthy donors. This PCR relied on a set of 60 Vbeta primers and 13 Jbeta primers. The assay was immunoSEQ multiplex PCR, and TCRdb's table has in-frame clones only and misses some. The sample holds 100,000 to 150,000 clones, just under 75% seen once. In its sample, this clone was seen a few times. The sequencing sample was made of PBMCs. The TCR sequence derives from a man aged 40-49 years in good health and CMV-seropositive.

The CDR3 sequence is CASSSPGQGDYEQYF. Written as DNA, the CDR3 is TGTGCCAGCAGTTCCCCGGGACAGGGTGACTACGAGCAGTACTTC. J is TRBJ2-7 and V is TRBV27, with 9 bases aligning to TRBD1. V shed 4 bases, J shed 3 bases, and the junction held 7 bases outside the gene matches. Germline V gene lookup returns CDR1 MNHEY and CDR2 SMNVEV (reference sequence). This CDR3 is built from 15 residues.